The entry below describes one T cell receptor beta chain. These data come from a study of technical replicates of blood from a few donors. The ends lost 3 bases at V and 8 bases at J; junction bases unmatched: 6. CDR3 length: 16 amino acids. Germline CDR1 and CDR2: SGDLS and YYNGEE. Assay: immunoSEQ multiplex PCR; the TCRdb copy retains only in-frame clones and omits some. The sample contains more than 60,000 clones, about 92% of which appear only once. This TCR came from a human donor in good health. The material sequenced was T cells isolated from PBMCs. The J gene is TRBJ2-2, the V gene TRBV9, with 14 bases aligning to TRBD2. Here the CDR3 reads CASSARLAGGPGELFF. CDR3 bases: TGTGCCAGCAGCGCGAGACTAGCGGGAGGGCCTGGGGAGCTGTTTTTT.